Listed below are T cell receptor beta chains from one sample, sequenced in a study of cytomegalovirus exposure and HLA in healthy donors. The assay was immunoSEQ multiplex PCR, and TCRdb's table has in-frame clones only and misses some. This sample has 150,000 to 250,000 clones, with about 79% found just once. The sequenced material came from PBMCs. The receptor source for this set is a boy aged 2 to 9 in good health and CMV-seronegative. CDR3s include the opening cysteine and the closing phenylalanine or tryptophan. A D gene is named only where the DNA matches it firmly. Clone size, where shown, is once, few, many, or a class for clones that have expanded.

>NA|TRBV7-9|TRBJ2-5|TRBD2
TGTGCCAGCAGCTTACTATTAGCGGGGTCGGAATCGGAGACCCAGTACTTC
CASSLLLAGSESETQYF
>NA|TRBV7-2|TRBJ2-5|NA
TGTGCCAGCAGCTTGACAGTTCAGGCGGCCCAGTACTTC
CASSLTVQAAQYF
>few|TRBV18|TRBJ1-1|NA
TGTGCCAGCTCACCACTAGCGGGGGGAGGGAACACTGAAGCTTTCTTT
CASSPLAGGGNTEAFF
>NA|TRBV18|TRBJ2-2|NA
TGTGCCAGCTCACTGGTGTTCAGCGAAGCCGGGGAGCTGTTTTTT
CASSLVFSEAGELFF
>NA|TRBV27|TRBJ2-6|NA
TGTGCCAGCACCTCTTACCCCTTAAACAGCCCTGGGGCCAACGTCCTGACTTTC
CASTSYPLNSPGANVLTF
>few|TRBV5-6|TRBJ2-5|NA
TGTGCCAGCAGCTTGCCGGGGGACGAGACCCAGTACTTC
CASSLPGDETQYF
>NA|TRBV4-2|TRBJ2-3|TRBD1
TGTGCCAGCAGTGGGCGGACAGGCGATACGCAGTATTTT
CASSGRTGDTQYF
>once|TRBV4-1|TRBJ2-1|NA
TGCGCCAGCGCCCAAGACGAGCGGGCGGGGCAGTTCTTC
CASAQDERAGQFF
>few|TRBV7-9|TRBJ2-5|TRBD2
TGTGCCAGCAGCTTATTAGCGGGGGGAGCAGAGACCCAGTACTTC
CASSLLAGGAETQYF
>few|TRBV4-2|TRBJ2-2|NA
TGTGCCAGCAGCCACAGGACGAACACCGGGGAGCTGTTTTTT
CASSHRTNTGELFF
>NA|TRBV12-5|TRBJ2-7|NA
TGTGCTAGTGGTTTACTAGGGTATACCGAGCAGTACTTC
CASGLLGYTEQYF
>NA|TRBV7-2|TRBJ1-2|TRBD1
TGTGCCAGCAGCTCCCAGGGACAGGGGGCAGGGGGCTACACCTTC
CASSSQGQGAGGYTF
>once|TRBV9|TRBJ2-7|NA
TGTGCCAGCAGCGCAGGGGCTCCCGCCTACGAGCAGTACTTC
CASSAGAPAYEQYF
>NA|TRBV7-9|TRBJ2-7|TRBD1
TGTGCCAGCAGCTCAAACGGACAGGGGGACGAGCAGTACTTC
CASSSNGQGDEQYF
>NA|TRBV20-1|TRBJ1-1|NA
TGCAGTGCTAGAGATCTTGAAGCTTTCTTT
CSARDLEAFF
>NA|TRBV7-9|TRBJ2-3|NA
TGTGCCAGCAGCTTAGGAACTGCTGATACGCAGTATTTT
CASSLGTADTQYF
>few|TRBV10-3|TRBJ1-2|TRBD1
TGTGCCATCAGTGGATTTGTTTGGGAGACAGGGCCGAGTCTTCACCGTCCCATTGATGGCTACACCTTC
CAISGFVWETGPSLHRPIDGYTF
>NA|TRBV11-2|TRBJ2-4|TRBD2
TGTGCCAGCAGCTCCGCCCTAGCGGGGGGTAGAAACATTCAGTACTTC
CASSSALAGGRNIQYF
>NA|TRBV10-2|TRBJ2-1|TRBD2
TGCGCCAGCAGTAAGTCTAGCGGGGGTACCTACAATGAGCAGTTCTTC
CASSKSSGGTYNEQFF
>NA|TRBV7-3|TRBJ1-1|NA
TGTGCCAGCAGCCCCACGATAACAGGGACTGAAGCTTTCTTT
CASSPTITGTEAFF
>few|TRBV30|TRBJ2-5|NA
TGTGCCTGGGGTGGAGGTGGAGAGACCCAGTACTTC
CAWGGGGETQYF
>NA|TRBV4-3|TRBJ2-5|TRBD2
TGCGCCAGCAGCCGACTAGCATGGGAGACCCAGTACTTC
CASSRLAWETQYF
>NA|TRBV30|TRBJ2-3|TRBD1
TGTGCCTGGAGTAACAGGGGAGATACGCAGTATTTT
CAWSNRGDTQYF
>NA|TRBV2|TRBJ2-6|NA
TGTGCCAGCAGTGAGGGGCTCTCTGGGGCCAACGTCCTGACTTTC
CASSEGLSGANVLTF
>NA|TRBV11-2|TRBJ1-4|NA
TGTGCCAGCAGCTTACACAGACAGACGGAAAAACTGTTTTTT
CASSLHRQTEKLFF
>NA|TRBV6-5|TRBJ1-1|NA
TGTGCCAGCAGTTTACAGGGTAACACTGAAGCTTTCTTT
CASSLQGNTEAFF
>NA|TRBV5-4|TRBJ2-1|TRBD1
TGTGCCAGCAGCTCCCGAGACAGGGGATTCTACAATGAGCAGTTCTTC
CASSSRDRGFYNEQFF
>NA|TRBV27|TRBJ1-4|NA
TGTGCCAGCAGTTACAGAAGTAATGAAAAACTGTTTTTT
CASSYRSNEKLFF
>NA|TRBV9|TRBJ2-2|TRBD1
TGTGCCAGCAGCGTAGCTCCCTCTACAGGGGGCACCGGGGAGCTGTTTTTT
CASSVAPSTGGTGELFF
>NA|TRBV14|TRBJ2-7|NA
TGTGCCAGCATTCACAGGGCCCACGAGCAGTACTTC
CASIHRAHEQYF
>NA|TRBV13|TRBJ2-2|TRBD2
TGTGCCAGCAGCCTAAGACTAGCGGGGCGAGCGGCCGGGGAGCTGTTTTTT
CASSLRLAGRAAGELFF
>NA|TRBV27|TRBJ2-3|TRBD2
TGTGCCAGCAGTGGCGGGGGGGCCAAGGATACGCAGTATTTT
CASSGGGAKDTQYF